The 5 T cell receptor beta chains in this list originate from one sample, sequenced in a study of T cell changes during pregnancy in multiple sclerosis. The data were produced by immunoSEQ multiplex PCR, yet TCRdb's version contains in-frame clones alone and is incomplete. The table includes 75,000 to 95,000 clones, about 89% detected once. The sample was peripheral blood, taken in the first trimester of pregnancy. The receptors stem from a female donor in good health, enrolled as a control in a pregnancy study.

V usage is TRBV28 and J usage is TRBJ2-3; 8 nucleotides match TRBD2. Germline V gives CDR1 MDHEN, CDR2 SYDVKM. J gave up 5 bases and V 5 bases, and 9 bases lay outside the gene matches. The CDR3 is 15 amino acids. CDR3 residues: CASSPAVAGKDTQYF. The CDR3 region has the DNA TGTGCCAGCAGTCCCGCGGTAGCGGGAAAAGATACGCAGTATTTT.

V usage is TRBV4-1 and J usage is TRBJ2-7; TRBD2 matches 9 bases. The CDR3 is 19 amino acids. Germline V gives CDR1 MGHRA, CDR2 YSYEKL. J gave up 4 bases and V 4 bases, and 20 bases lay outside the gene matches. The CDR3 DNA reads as TGCGCCAGCAGCCCCCCCGGGGGGCGGGAGGGCTTAGGTCGATACGAGCAGTACTTC. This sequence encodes CASSPPGGREGLGRYEQYF.

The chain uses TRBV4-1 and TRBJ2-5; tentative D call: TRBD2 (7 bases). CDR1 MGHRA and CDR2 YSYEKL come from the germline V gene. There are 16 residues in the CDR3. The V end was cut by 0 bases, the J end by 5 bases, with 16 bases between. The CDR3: CASSQDLRGAGETQYF. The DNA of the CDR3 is TGCGCCAGCAGCCAAGATCTTCGGGGGGCCGGCGAGACCCAGTACTTC.

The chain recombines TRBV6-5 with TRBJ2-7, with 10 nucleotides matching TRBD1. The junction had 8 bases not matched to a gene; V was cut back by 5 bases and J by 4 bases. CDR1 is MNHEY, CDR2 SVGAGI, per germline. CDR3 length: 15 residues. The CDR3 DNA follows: TGTGCCAGCAGTGGCCGGGACAGGGGTACTTACGAGCAGTACTTC. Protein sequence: CASSGRDRGTYEQYF.

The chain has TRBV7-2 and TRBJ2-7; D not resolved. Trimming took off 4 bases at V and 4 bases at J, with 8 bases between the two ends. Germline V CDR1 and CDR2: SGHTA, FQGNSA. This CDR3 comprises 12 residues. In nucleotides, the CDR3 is TGTGCCAGCAGCTCCCCCGGGTACGAGCAGTACTTC. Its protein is CASSSPGYEQYF.